These 29 T cell receptor beta chains share one sample of origin, sequenced in a study of CXCR3-negative and CXCR3-positive naive CD8 T cells. Overall study findings and caveats: Greater hydrophobicity was found in TRB CDR3s of CXCR3-positive naive cells than of CXCR3-negative naive cells.

In preparing the TRB cDNA libraries, 5' RACE with UMI labels was used. TCRdb re-analyzed the 5' RACE reads; it lists each CDR3 protein once, without DNA. The table lists around 140,000 distinct CDR3 sequences. Their specific antigens are unknown. Input material: naive CXCR3+ CD8+ T cells from blood. Stated subset: CD45RO-CCR7+CD27+CD95- naive CD8+ T cells expressing CXCR3 (TNR3+). These TCRs come from a human donor in good health. Some clones in this sample may be carry-over from other donors' samples.

The V gene is TRBV20-1, the J gene TRBJ2-5; there is no DNA to check the TCRdb D call of TRBD2. The CDR3 extends over 17 amino acids. Germline assignment: CDR1 DFQATT and CDR2 SNEGSKA (reference sequence). CDR3 in amino acids: CSASPPGGPTVQETQYF.

The chain uses TRBV9 and TRBJ1-1. Germline values: CDR1 SGDLS, CDR2 YYNGEE. This CDR3 spans 14 amino acids. The CDR3 is CASSAPQGGTEAFF.

The chain carries TRBV5-6 and TRBJ2-3. This CDR3 is built from 15 residues. Per germline, CDR1 SGHDT and CDR2 YYEEEE. CDR3 residues: CASSLDRRRTDTQYF.

This chain connects TRBV28 to TRBJ2-7; the D gene TCRdb calls, TRBD1, cannot be checked with no DNA. CDR3 length: 15 residues. Germline assignment: CDR1 MDHEN and CDR2 SYDVKM. The CDR3: CASSFIQGRKNEQYF.

The CDR3: CASSQDKLAGNQPQHF. The V and J genes are TRBV4-3 and TRBJ1-5. The germline CDR1 and CDR2 sequences are LGHNA and YSLEER. CDR3 length equals 16 residues.

The chain has TRBV27 and TRBJ2-7; TCRdb gives TRBD1 as the D gene, but with no DNA this cannot be confirmed. This CDR3 is 13 amino acids long. Germline assignment: CDR1 MNHEY and CDR2 SMNVEV (reference sequence). The CDR3 is CASSSTGGLEQYF.

The gene calls are TRBV4-1 and TRBJ2-7; TCRdb lists TRBD1, though no DNA is available to test this call. The germline gives CDR1 MGHRA, CDR2 YSYEKL. The CDR3 length is 17 residues. The CDR3: CASSQFDLQGGPYEQYF.

The V and J genes are TRBV28 and TRBJ2-1. Germline CDR1 and CDR2: MDHEN and SYDVKM. This CDR3 is 14 amino acids long. CDR3: CASSPSAYYNEQFF.

V and J are TRBV20-1 and TRBJ2-1; TCRdb picks TRBD1, but there is no DNA to check that call. The CDR3 loop spans 15 amino acids. Germline assignment: CDR1 DFQATT and CDR2 SNEGSKA (reference sequence). The CDR3 sequence: CSARVHRGTYNEQFF.

The chain uses TRBV20-1 and TRBJ2-1; TCRdb lists TRBD2, though no DNA is available to test this call. The germline V gene encodes CDR1 DFQATT and CDR2 SNEGSKA (reference sequence). CDR3 size: 15 residues. The CDR3 sequence: CSARVGSGRNNEQFF.

This rearrangement joins TRBV4-1 to TRBJ1-1. CDR3 length: 14 amino acids. Germline CDR1 reads MGHRA; CDR2 reads YSYEKL. The CDR3 sequence is CASSQVRGGTEAFF.

This chain connects TRBV5-1 to TRBJ2-7; TCRdb names TRBD1, which stays unverified in the absence of DNA. The CDR3 spans 14 residues. The V gene's germline CDR1 is SGHRS and CDR2 YFSETQ. CDR3 amino acids: CASSGDGFPYEQYF.

The chain uses TRBV5-6 and TRBJ2-7; lacking DNA, the TRBD1 call made by TCRdb goes unchecked. This CDR3 comprises 17 residues. Germline V gene data show CDR1 as SGHDT and CDR2 as YYEEEE. The CDR3 spells CASSALGQLFGSYEQYF. The full variable domain, with the rest looked up from reference TRBV5-6 and TRBJ2-7, is DAGVTQSPTHLIKTRGQQVTLRCSPKSGHDTVSWYQQALGQGPQFIFQYYEEEERQRGNFPDRFSGHQFPNYSSELNVNALLLGDSALYLCASSALGQLFGSYEQYFGPGTRLTVT.

The rearrangement joins TRBV4-3 to TRBJ2-1; the TCRdb D gene call, TRBD1, has no DNA to confirm it. The CDR3 totals 13 residues. Germline assignment: CDR1 LGHNA and CDR2 YSLEER. The CDR3 loop reads CASSQAGFDEQFF.

This chain joins TRBV29-1 and TRBJ2-3; TCRdb gives TRBD1 as the D gene, but with no DNA this cannot be confirmed. The CDR3 spans 17 residues. Per the germline V gene, CDR1 is SQVTM and CDR2 is ANQGSEA. CDR3 protein: CSVTGLRLMVNADTQYF.

The chain links TRBV7-2 to TRBJ1-5; without DNA, the TCRdb call of TRBD1 cannot be checked. The CDR3 is made up of 14 amino acids. Germline assignment: CDR1 SGHTA and CDR2 FQGNSA. The CDR3 loop is CASSYGQSNQPQHF. Drawing the rest from reference TRBV7-2 and TRBJ1-5, the complete variable domain is GAGVSQSPSNKVTEKGKDVELRCDPISGHTALYWYRQSLGQGLEFLIYFQGNSAPDKSGLPSDRFSAERTGGSVSTLTIQRTQQEDSAVYLCASSYGQSNQPQHFGDGTRLSIL.

V is TRBV7-6 and J is TRBJ2-3. Looked up from germline, CDR1 is SGHVS and CDR2 is FNYEAQ. CDR3 length: 18 residues. CDR3 region: CASSLSSRPTRFPDTQYF.

This chain connects TRBV7-3 to TRBJ2-3; TCRdb proposes TRBD2, but this gene call is untestable without DNA. Germline CDR1 SGHTA, CDR2 FQGTGA. The CDR3 has 16 amino acids. CDR3 sequence reads: CASSSGLAGGPDTQYF.

This chain connects TRBV15 to TRBJ2-3; TCRdb's assignment of TRBD2 cannot be checked, as there is no DNA. Germline V gene data show CDR1 as LNHNV and CDR2 as YYDKDF (reference sequence). This CDR3 has 15 residues. The chain's CDR3 is CATSRDRITALSQYF.

V gene TRBV28 combines with J gene TRBJ1-1. The CDR3 is made up of 14 amino acids. Germline V gene data show CDR1 as MDHEN and CDR2 as SYDVKM. The CDR3 loop is CASSFGSDGTEAFF. The full variable domain, its missing parts supplied by reference TRBV28 and TRBJ1-1, is DVKVTQSSRYLVKRTGEKVFLECVQDMDHENMFWYRQDPGLGLRLIYFSYDVKMKEKGDIPEGYSVSREKKERFSLILESASTNQTSMYLCASSFGSDGTEAFFGQGTRLTVV.

The V call is TRBV28, the J call TRBJ1-5; TCRdb designates TRBD1, a call that cannot be tested without DNA. The CDR3 is made up of 14 amino acids. CDR1 MDHEN and CDR2 SYDVKM come from the germline V gene. CDR3 protein: CAILDTDSNQPQHF. Full variable domain (missing parts from reference TRBV28 and TRBJ1-5): DVKVTQSSRYLVKRTGEKVFLECVQDMDHENMFWYRQDPGLGLRLIYFSYDVKMKEKGDIPEGYSVSREKKERFSLILESASTNQTSMYLCAILDTDSNQPQHFGDGTRLSIL.

The V call is TRBV11-2, the J call TRBJ2-7; without DNA, the TCRdb call of TRBD2 cannot be checked. Per germline, CDR1 SGHAT and CDR2 FQNNGV. The CDR3 loop spans 17 amino acids. The chain's CDR3 is CASSLDFRDSGNYEQYF.

The V and J genes are TRBV7-9 and TRBJ2-2; TCRdb's D call of TRBD1 is untestable without DNA. The CDR3 spans 15 residues. Per the germline V gene, CDR1 is SEHNR and CDR2 is FQNEAQ (reference sequence). The CDR3 region is CASSSTGLNTGELFF.

V is TRBV6-6 and J is TRBJ1-2. CDR3 length: 11 amino acids. The V gene's germline CDR1 is MNHNY and CDR2 SVGAGI (reference sequence). This CDR3 reads CASSPVGGYTF.

The chain uses TRBV5-4 and TRBJ2-7; TCRdb returns TRBD1, unconfirmable since there is no DNA. The CDR3 is made up of 15 amino acids. In germline, CDR1 is SGHNT, CDR2 YYREEE (reference sequence). CDR3 amino acids: CASSPDSSVDYEQYF.

J is TRBJ2-1 and V is TRBV14. Germline-derived CDR1 and CDR2 are SGHDN and FVKESK. The CDR3 has 14 amino acids. The chain's CDR3 is CASSQENNYNEQFF.

This chain joins TRBV5-6 and TRBJ2-1. CDR3 length equals 13 residues. The germline gives CDR1 SGHDT, CDR2 YYEEEE. This CDR3 reads CASSLWVRNEQFF.

This sequence joins TRBV13 and TRBJ2-2. Germline assignment: CDR1 PRHDT and CDR2 FYEKMQ (reference sequence). The CDR3 totals 12 residues. The CDR3: CASSSETGELFF.

The V and J genes are TRBV4-1 and TRBJ2-3; without DNA, the TCRdb call of TRBD2 cannot be checked. The CDR3 extends over 16 amino acids. The V gene's germline CDR1 is MGHRA and CDR2 YSYEKL. CDR3 protein: CASSGLAGTSTDTQYF.